The rows below give T cell receptor beta chains drawn from one sample of a study of shared T cell receptors in the human thymus. Data came from immunoSEQ multiplex PCR; TCRdb stores just in-frame clones and leaves some out. The sample has 450,000 to 650,000 clones, 75% to 80% seen once. The sample also formed part of further work on human thymus T cells.

The specimen was thymocytes. Source of these receptors: a boy younger than two with a congenital heart defect. CDR3s include the opening cysteine and the closing phenylalanine or tryptophan. The D gene is left open where the match is weak. Clone size is stated in some rows and not others, as once, few, many or a class when expanded.

>TRBV11-2|15|.|TRBJ2-5|.
TGTGCCAGCAGCCCAACGGAACGGGAGAGAGAGACCCAGTACTTC
CASSPTERERETQYF
>TRBV5-6|13|.|TRBJ1-2|.
TGTGCCAGCAGCCCCAGGGACACTCGGGGCTACACCTTC
CASSPRDTRGYTF
>TRBV18|16|TRBD1|TRBJ1-2|once
TGTGCCAGCTCACCCGAGACAGGGGCTTTGGACTATGGCTACACCTTC
CASSPETGALDYGYTF
>TRBV11-2|16|.|TRBJ2-1|.
TGTGCCAGCGACCGAGGGCAGGGAGGCTCCTACAATGAGCAGTTCTTC
CASDRGQGGSYNEQFF
>TRBV18|18|.|TRBJ1-5|.
TGTGCCAGCTCACCGGCCTGTCTTGGGGAGAGCTACAATCAGCCCCAGCATTTT
CASSPACLGESYNQPQHF
>TRBV19|12|TRBD1|TRBJ1-2|.
TGTGCCAGTGGGGACAGGGAGGAGGGCTACACCTTC
CASGDREEGYTF
>TRBV27|14|TRBD1|TRBJ2-7|.
TGTGCCAGCAGACAGGACAGGGGGGTCGACGAGCAGTACTTC
CASRQDRGVDEQYF
>TRBV6-1|12|TRBD1|TRBJ1-2|.
TGTGCCAGCATAGACAGGGTTGGTGGCTACACCTTC
CASIDRVGGYTF
>TRBV4-3|22|TRBD2|TRBJ2-5|.
TGCGCCAGCAGCGTACCCCGGGACACCATTCTGGCTAGCGGGAAGCCAATCCAGACCCAGTACTTC
CASSVPRDTILASGKPIQTQYF
>TRBV15|16|.|TRBJ2-7|.
TGTGCCACCAGCATTTGGCGGGGACAGCCGGCGGACGAGCAGTACTTC
CATSIWRGQPADEQYF
>TRBV6-1|16|.|TRBJ1-5|.
TGTGCCAGCAGTGGACCCTTTAGGGACAATATGTTTACCGGGAATTTT
CASSGPFRDNMFTGNF
>TRBV4-1|17|TRBD2|TRBJ2-1|.
TGCGCCAGCAGCCAAGATCAGGAGACTAGCGGGATTGATGAGCAGTTCTTC
CASSQDQETSGIDEQFF
>TRBV10-3|17|TRBD1|TRBJ1-3|.
TGTGCCGCTCTCCAGGGGGCAGACACCGTATCTGGAAACACCATATATTTT
CAALQGADTVSGNTIYF
>TRBV6-4|13|.|TRBJ1-2|.
TGTGCCAGCAGTGACCCCCAGGCTTTGGGCTACACCTTC
CASSDPQALGYTF